Sequencing of this TCR beta chain was carried out in a study of T cell responses to AZD1222 COVID-19 vaccine. V was pared by 6 bases and J by 3 bases, with 8 bases between. This CDR3 has 12 residues. Germline CDR1 is SGHRS and CDR2 is YFSETQ. Here immunoSEQ multiplex PCR was the method, and the copy in TCRdb shows in-frame clones only, minus some. This sample has 130,000 or so clones, with 75% to 95% found just once. The chain combines TRBV5-1 with TRBJ2-3; D not resolved. Material: peripheral blood, obtained 28 days after the second AZD1222 dose. This TCR was sampled from an adult who received the AZD1222 COVID-19 vaccine. In DNA form, the CDR3 reads TGCGCCAGCAAGGGCTGGACAGATACGCAGTATTTT. It specifies CASKGWTDTQYF.